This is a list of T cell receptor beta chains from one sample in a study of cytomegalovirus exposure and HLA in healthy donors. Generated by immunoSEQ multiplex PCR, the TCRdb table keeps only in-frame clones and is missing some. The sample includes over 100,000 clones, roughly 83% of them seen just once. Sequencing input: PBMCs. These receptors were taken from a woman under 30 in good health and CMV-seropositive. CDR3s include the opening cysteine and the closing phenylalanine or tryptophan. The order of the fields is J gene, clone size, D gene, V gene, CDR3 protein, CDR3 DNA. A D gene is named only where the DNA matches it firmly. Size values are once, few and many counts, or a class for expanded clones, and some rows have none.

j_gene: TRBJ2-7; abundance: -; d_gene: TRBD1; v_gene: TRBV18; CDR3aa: CASSSGQGNEQYF; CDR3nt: TGTGCCAGCTCATCCGGACAGGGGAACGAGCAGTACTTC
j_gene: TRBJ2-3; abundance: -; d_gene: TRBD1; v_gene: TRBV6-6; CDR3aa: CATIPGQGANTQYF; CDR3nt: TGTGCCACCATTCCGGGACAGGGGGCGAATACGCAGTATTTT
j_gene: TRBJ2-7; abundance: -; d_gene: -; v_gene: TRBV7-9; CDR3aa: CASSLAPRLYEQYF; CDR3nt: TGTGCCAGCAGCTTAGCGCCCAGGCTCTACGAGCAGTACTTC
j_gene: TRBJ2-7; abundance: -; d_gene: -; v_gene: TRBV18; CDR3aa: CASSPRGGYPYYEQYF; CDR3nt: TGTGCCAGCTCACCACGGGGCGGATATCCATACTACGAGCAGTACTTC
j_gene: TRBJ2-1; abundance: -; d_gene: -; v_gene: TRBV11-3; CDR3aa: CASSLAEYNEQFF; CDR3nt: TGTGCCAGCAGCTTAGCCGAGTACAATGAGCAGTTCTTC
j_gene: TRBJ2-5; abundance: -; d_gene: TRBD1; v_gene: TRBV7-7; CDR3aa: CASSPTGGCETQYF; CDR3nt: TGTGCTAGCAGCCCTACAGGGGGCTGCGAGACCCAGTACTTC
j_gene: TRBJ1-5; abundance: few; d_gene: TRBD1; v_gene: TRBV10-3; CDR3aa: CAILTGDNQPQHF; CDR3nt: TGTGCCATCTTGACAGGGGACAATCAGCCCCAGCATTTT
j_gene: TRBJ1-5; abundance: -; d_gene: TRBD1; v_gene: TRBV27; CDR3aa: CASSLEGTGGFQPQHF; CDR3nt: TGTGCCAGCAGTTTAGAAGGGACAGGGGGCTTTCAGCCCCAGCATTTT
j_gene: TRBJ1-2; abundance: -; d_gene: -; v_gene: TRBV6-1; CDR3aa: CASSEDWRSNGYTF; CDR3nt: TGTGCCAGCAGTGAAGATTGGAGATCGAACGGCTACACCTTC
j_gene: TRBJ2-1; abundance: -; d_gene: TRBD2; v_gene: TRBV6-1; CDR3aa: CASSGASGNARANEQFF; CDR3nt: TGTGCCAGCAGTGGGGCTAGCGGGAACGCCCGCGCCAATGAGCAGTTCTTC
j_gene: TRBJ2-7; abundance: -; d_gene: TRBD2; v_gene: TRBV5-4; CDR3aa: CASSGRGLSSEQYF; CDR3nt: TGTGCCAGCAGCGGGAGGGGCCTAAGCTCGGAGCAGTACTTC
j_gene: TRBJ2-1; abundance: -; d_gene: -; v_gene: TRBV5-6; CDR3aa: CASSLEAGQQFF; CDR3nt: TGTGCCAGCAGCTTGGAGGCAGGACAACAGTTCTTC
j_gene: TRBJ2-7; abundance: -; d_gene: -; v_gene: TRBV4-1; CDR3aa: CASSHGQPYEQYF; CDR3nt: TGCGCCAGCAGCCACGGACAGCCCTACGAGCAGTACTTC
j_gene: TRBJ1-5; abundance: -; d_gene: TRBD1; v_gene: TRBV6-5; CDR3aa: CASKGQANQPQHF; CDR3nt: TGTGCCAGCAAGGGACAGGCCAATCAGCCCCAGCATTTT
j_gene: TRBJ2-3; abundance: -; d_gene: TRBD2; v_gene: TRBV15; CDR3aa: CATSRDMAQRGADTQYF; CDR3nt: TGTGCCACCAGCAGAGATATGGCGCAGCGGGGAGCAGATACGCAGTATTTT
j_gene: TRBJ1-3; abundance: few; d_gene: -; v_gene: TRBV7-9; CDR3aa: CASSLARPSDTIYF; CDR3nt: TGTGCCAGCAGCTTAGCTCGACCGAGCGACACCATATATTTT